The clone carrying this TCR beta chain was seen a handful of times. Profiling relied on immunoSEQ multiplex PCR, and the TCRdb table lists in-frame clones only, not all of them. The table records approximately 97,000 clones, 83% of them present only once. The record originates from a study of radiotherapy plus CTLA-4 blockade in lung cancer. The TCR originated in a human donor with non-small cell lung cancer who had stable disease on radiotherapy plus ipilimumab. The source was peripheral blood, collected from a patient treated with radiotherapy plus ipilimumab.

The CDR3: CASSLWPGRGRGEQYF. CDR3 nucleotide sequence: TGCGCCAGCAGCTTGTGGCCGGGACGGGGACGAGGCGAGCAGTACTTC. V usage is TRBV5-1 and J usage is TRBJ2-7; either TRBD1 or TRBD2 may fit D (5 bases each). CDR3 length: 16 residues. Trimming cost V 1 base and J 6 bases, with 20 bases left between them. Looked up from germline, CDR1 is SGHRS and CDR2 is YFSETQ.